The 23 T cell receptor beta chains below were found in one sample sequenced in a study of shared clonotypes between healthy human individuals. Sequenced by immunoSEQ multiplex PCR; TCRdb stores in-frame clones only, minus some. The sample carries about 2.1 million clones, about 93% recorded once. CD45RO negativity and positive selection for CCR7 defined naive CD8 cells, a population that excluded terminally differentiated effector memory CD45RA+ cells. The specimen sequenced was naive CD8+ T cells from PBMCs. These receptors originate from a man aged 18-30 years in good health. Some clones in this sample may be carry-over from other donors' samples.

CDR3 nucleotide sequence: TGCAGCGTGACAGGGCTTTTCGAGCAGTACTTC. This gives the protein CSVTGLFEQYF. The rearrangement joins TRBV29-1 to TRBJ2-7; 7 bases map to TRBD1. CDR1 SQVTM and CDR2 ANQGSEA come from the germline V gene. This CDR3 comprises 11 residues. V shed 6 bases and J 6 bases; nucleotides not matched to a gene: 5.

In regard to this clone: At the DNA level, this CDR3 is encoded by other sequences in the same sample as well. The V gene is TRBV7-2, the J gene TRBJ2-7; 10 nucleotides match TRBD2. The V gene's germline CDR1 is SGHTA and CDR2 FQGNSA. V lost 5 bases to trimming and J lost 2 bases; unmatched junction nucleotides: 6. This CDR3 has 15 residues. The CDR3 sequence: CASSLIAGGPYEQYF. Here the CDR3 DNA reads TGTGCCAGCAGCCTAATAGCGGGGGGACCCTACGAGCAGTACTTC.

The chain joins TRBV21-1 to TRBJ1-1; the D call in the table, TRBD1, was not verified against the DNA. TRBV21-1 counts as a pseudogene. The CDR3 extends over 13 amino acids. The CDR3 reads CASRDREGTEAFF. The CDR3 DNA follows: TGTGCCAGCAGGGACAGGGAGGGCACTGAAGCTTTCTTT.

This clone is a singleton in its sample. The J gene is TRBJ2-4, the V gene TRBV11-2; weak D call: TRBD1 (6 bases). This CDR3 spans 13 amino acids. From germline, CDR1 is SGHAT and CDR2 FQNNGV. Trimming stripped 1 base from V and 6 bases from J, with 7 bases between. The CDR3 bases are TGTGCCAGCAGCTTAGCACAGGGAAACATTCAGTACTTC. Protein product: CASSLAQGNIQYF.

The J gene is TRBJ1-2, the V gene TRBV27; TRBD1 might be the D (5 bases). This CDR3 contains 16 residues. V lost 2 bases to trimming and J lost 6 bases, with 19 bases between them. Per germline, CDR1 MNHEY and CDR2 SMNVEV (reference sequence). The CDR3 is CASSLGPGQGLNGYTF. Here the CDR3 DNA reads TGTGCCAGCAGTTTAGGGCCGGGGCAGGGATTAAATGGCTACACCTTC.

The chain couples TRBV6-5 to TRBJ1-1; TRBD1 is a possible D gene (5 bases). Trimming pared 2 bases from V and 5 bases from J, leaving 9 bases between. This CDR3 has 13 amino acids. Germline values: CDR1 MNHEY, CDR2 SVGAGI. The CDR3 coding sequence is TGTGCCAGCAGTTACCAGGGCCGGACTGAAGCTTTCTTT. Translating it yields CASSYQGRTEAFF.

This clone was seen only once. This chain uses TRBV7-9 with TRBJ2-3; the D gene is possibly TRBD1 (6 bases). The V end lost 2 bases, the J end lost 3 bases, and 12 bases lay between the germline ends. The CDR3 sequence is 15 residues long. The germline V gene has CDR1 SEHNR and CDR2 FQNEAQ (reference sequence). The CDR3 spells CASSLIGGETDTQYF. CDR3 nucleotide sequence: TGTGCCAGCAGCTTAATAGGGGGTGAAACAGATACGCAGTATTTT.

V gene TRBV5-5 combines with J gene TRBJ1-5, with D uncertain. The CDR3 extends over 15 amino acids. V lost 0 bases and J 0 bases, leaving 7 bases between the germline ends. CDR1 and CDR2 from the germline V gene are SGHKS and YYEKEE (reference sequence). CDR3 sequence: CASSLGPGSNQPQHF. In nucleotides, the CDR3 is TGTGCCAGCAGCTTGGGGCCGGGTAGCAATCAGCCCCAGCATTTT.

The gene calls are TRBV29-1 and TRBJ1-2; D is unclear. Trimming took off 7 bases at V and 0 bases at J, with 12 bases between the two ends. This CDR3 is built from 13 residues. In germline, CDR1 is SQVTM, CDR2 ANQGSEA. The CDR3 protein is CSALDGTNYGYTF. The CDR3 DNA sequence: TGCAGCGCCCTAGACGGGACTAACTATGGCTACACCTTC. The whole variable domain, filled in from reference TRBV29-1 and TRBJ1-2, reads SAVISQKPSRDICQRGTSLTIQCQVDSQVTMMFWYRQQPGQSLTLIATANQGSEATYESGFVIDKFPISRPNLTFSTLTVSNMSPEDSSIYLCSALDGTNYGYTFGSGTRLTVV.

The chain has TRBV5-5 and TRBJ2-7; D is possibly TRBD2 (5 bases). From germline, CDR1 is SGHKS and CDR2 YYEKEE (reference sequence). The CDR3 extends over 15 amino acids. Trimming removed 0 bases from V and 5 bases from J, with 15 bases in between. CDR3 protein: CASSLGFSEGDEQYF. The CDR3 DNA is TGTGCCAGCAGCTTGGGGTTTAGCGAGGGAGACGAGCAGTACTTC.

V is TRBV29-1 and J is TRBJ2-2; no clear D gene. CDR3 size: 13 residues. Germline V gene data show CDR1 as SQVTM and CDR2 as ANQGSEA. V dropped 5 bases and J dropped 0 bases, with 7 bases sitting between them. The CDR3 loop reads CSVLHSNTGELFF. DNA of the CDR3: TGCAGCGTTCTTCATTCGAACACCGGGGAGCTGTTTTTT.

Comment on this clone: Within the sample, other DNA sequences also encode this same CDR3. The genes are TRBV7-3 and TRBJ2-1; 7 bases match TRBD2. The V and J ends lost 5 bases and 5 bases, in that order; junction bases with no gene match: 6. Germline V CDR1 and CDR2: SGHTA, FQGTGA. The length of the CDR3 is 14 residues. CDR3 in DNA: TGTGCCAGCAGCCTGGTCGGGGGGAACAATGAGCAGTTCTTC. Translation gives CASSLVGGNNEQFF.

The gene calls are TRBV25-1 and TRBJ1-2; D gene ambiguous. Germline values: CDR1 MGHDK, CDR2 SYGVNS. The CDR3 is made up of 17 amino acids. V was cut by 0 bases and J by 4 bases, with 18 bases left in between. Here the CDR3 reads CASSEYGAGGHTYGYTF. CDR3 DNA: TGTGCCAGCAGTGAATACGGAGCAGGCGGTCACACCTATGGCTACACCTTC.

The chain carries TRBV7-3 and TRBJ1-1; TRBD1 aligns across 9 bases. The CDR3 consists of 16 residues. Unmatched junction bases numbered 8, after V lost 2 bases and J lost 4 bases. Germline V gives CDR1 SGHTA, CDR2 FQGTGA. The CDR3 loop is CASSLGPGTGITEAFF. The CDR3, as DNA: TGTGCCAGCAGCTTAGGCCCCGGGACAGGGATCACTGAAGCTTTCTTT.

CDR3 in amino acids: CASSLGRGETQYF. The CDR3 nucleotides read TGTGCCAGCAGTCTTGGCAGGGGAGAGACCCAGTACTTC. This sequence joins TRBV6-5 and TRBJ2-5, with D maybe TRBD1 (6 bases). The CDR3 totals 13 residues. Per germline, CDR1 MNHEY and CDR2 SVGAGI. Trimming took off 5 bases at V and 4 bases at J, with 11 bases between the two ends.

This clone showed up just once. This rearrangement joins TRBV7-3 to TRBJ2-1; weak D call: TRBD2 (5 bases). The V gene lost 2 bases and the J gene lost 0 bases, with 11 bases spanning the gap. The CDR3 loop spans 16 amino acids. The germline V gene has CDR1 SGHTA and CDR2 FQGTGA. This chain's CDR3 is CASSLEGPSSYNEQFF. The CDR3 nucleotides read TGTGCCAGCAGCTTAGAGGGCCCTTCCTCCTACAATGAGCAGTTCTTC.

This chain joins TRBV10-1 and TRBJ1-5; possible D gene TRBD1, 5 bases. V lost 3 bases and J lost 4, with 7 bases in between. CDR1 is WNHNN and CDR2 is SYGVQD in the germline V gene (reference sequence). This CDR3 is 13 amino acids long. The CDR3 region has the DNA TGCGCCAGCAGTGATCAGGGAAATCAGCCCCAGCATTTT. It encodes CASSDQGNQPQHF.

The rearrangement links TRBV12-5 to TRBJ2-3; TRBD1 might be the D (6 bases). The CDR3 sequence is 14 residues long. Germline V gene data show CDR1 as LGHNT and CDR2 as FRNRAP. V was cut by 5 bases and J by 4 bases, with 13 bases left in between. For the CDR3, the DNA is TGTGCTAGTGGTCCCGGGACATCGGCAGATACGCAGTATTTT. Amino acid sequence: CASGPGTSADTQYF.

Here the CDR3 reads CASSFKTGSGYTF. The CDR3 nucleotides read TGTGCCAGCAGCTTCAAAACAGGGTCTGGCTACACCTTC. This chain links TRBV27 with TRBJ1-2; D possibly corresponds to TRBD1 (6 bases). Deletions cut 6 bases from V and 7 bases from J, with 15 bases between. Per germline, CDR1 MNHEY and CDR2 SMNVEV (reference sequence). This CDR3 is built from 13 residues.

The chain's CDR3 is CASSSGQGRAYEQYF. The CDR3 DNA is TGTGCCAGCTCATCCGGACAGGGCCGCGCCTACGAGCAGTACTTC. The rearrangement uses TRBV18 and TRBJ2-7; 8 bases are a match to TRBD1. Germline V lookup: CDR1 KGHSH, CDR2 LQKENI. Trimming removed 5 bases from V and 2 bases from J; junction bases left unmatched: 8. This CDR3 comprises 15 residues. The entire variable domain, with the rest obtained from reference TRBV18 and TRBJ2-7, is as follows: NAGVMQNPRHLVRRRGQEARLRCSPMKGHSHVYWYRQLPEEGLKFMVYLQKENIIDESGMPKERFSAEFPKEGPSILRIQQVVRGDSAAYFCASSSGQGRAYEQYFGPGTRLTVT.

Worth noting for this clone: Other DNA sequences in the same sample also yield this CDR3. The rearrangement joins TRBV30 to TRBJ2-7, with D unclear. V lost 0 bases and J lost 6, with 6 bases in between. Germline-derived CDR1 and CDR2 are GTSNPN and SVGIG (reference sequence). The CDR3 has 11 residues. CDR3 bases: TGTGCCTGGAGTGTACTTTCCGAGCAGTACTTC. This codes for CAWSVLSEQYF.

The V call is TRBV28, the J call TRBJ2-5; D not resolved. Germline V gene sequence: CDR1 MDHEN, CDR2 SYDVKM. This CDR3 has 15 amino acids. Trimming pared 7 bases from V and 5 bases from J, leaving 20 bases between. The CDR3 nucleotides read TGTGCCAGCATCGGCAGACGCAGCCGGTGGGAGACCCAGTACTTC. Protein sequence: CASIGRRSRWETQYF.

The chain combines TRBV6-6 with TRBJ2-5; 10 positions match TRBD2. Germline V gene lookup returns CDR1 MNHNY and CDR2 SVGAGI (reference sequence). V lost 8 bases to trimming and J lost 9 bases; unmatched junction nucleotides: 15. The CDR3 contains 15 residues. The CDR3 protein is CASEASGSPLRPQYF. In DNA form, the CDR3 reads TGTGCCAGCGAGGCTAGCGGGAGCCCCTTGCGCCCCCAGTACTTC.